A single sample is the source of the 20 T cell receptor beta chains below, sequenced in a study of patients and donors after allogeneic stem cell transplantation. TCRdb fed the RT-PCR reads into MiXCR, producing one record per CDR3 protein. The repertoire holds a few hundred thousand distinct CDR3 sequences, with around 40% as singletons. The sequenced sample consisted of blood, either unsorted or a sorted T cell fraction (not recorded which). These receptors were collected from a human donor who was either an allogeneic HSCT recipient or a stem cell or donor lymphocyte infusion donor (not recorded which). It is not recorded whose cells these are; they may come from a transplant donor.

CDR3 sequence (DNA): TGTGCCAGCAGTTCCCAACAAGAGACCCAGTACTTC. Its translation is CASSSQQETQYF. The chain combines TRBV12-3 or TRBV12-4 with TRBJ2-5; D is unresolved. The CDR3 length is 12 residues. Trimming cost V 4 bases and J 2 bases, with 5 bases left between them.

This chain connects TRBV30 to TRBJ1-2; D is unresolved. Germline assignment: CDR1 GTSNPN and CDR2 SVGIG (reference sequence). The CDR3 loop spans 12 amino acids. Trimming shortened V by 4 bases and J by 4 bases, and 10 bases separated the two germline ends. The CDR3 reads CAWTGHPYGYTF. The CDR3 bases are TGTGCCTGGACAGGCCATCCCTATGGCTACACCTTC.

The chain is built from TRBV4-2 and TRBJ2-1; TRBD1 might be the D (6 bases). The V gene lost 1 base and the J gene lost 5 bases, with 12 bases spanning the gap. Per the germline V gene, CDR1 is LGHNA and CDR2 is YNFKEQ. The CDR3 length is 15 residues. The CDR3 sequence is CASSQVGRGDNEQFF. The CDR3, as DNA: TGTGCCAGCAGCCAAGTGGGCAGGGGAGACAATGAGCAGTTCTTC.

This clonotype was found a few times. The DNA of the CDR3 is TGCGCCAGCAGCCAAGGGGACAGGGTGATAACTGGCTACACCTTC. Translated, it gives CASSQGDRVITGYTF. This sequence joins TRBV4-1 and TRBJ1-2, with 9 bases aligning to TRBD1. The CDR3 consists of 15 residues. The ends lost 1 base at V and 7 bases at J; junction bases unmatched: 7. Germline CDR1 reads MGHRA; CDR2 reads YSYEKL.

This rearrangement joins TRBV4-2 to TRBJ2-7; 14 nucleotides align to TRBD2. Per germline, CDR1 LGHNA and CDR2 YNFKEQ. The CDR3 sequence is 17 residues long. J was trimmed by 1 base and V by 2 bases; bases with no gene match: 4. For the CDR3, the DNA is TGTGCCAGCAGCCAAACCGGGACTAGCGGGGGTTCCTACGAGCAGTACTTC. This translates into CASSQTGTSGGSYEQYF.

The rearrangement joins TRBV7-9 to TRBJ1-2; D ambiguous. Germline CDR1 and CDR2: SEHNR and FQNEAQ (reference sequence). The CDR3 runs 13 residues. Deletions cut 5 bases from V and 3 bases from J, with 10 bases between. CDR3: CASSINFDYGYTF. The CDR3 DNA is TGTGCCAGCAGCATCAATTTTGACTATGGCTACACCTTC.

The CDR3 coding sequence is TGCAGTGCAGAGGGTCCCTCCTACGAGCAGTACTTC. Encoded protein: CSAEGPSYEQYF. V gene TRBV20-1 combines with J gene TRBJ2-7; D might be TRBD2 (5 bases). The CDR3 has 12 residues. In germline, CDR1 is DFQATT, CDR2 SNEGSKA (reference sequence). Trimming stripped 6 bases from V and 0 bases from J, with 9 bases between.

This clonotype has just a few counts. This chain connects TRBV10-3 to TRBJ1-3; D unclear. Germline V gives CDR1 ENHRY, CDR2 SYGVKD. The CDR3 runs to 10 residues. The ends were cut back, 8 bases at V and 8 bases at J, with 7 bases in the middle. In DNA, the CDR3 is TGTGCCATCCGGGCGGACACCATATATTTT. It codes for CAIRADTIYF.

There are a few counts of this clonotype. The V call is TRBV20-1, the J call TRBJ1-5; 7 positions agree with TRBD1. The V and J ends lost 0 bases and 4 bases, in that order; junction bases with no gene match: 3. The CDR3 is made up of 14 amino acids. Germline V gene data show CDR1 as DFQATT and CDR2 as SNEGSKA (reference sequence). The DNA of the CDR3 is TGCAGTGCTAGAGATCAGGGACAGAATCAGCCCCAGCATTTT. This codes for CSARDQGQNQPQHF.

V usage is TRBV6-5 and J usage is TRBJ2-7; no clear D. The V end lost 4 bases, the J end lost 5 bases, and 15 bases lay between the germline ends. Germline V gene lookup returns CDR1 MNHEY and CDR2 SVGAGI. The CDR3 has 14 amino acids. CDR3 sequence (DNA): TGTGCCAGCAGTTCCATGTATGAGAGCCACGAGCAGTACTTC. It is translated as CASSSMYESHEQYF.

CDR3 residues: CASSFYRNTEAFF. Written as DNA, the CDR3 is TGTGCCAGCAGTTTCTACAGGAACACTGAAGCTTTCTTT. V is TRBV12-3 or TRBV12-4 and J is TRBJ1-1; no definite D call. With 3 bases removed from V and 1 base from J, the gap between germline ends came to 6 bases. The CDR3 is made up of 13 amino acids.

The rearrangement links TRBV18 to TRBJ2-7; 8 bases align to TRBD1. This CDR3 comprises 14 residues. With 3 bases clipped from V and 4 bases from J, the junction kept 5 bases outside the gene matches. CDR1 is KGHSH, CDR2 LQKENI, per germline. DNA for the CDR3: TGTGCCAGCTCACCCTCGGACAGGGCGTACGAGCAGTACTTC. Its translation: CASSPSDRAYEQYF.

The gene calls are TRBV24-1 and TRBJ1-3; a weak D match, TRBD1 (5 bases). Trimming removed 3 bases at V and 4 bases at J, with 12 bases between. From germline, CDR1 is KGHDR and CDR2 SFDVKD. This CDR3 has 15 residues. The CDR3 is CATSDPRTSGNTIYF. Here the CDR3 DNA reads TGTGCCACCAGTGATCCCCGGACATCCGGAAACACCATATATTTT.

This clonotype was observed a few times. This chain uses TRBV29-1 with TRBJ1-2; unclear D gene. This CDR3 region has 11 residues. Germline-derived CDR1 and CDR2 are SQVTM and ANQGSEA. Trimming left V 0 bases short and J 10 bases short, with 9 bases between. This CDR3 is CSVEDSEDYTF. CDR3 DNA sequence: TGCAGCGTTGAAGACAGCGAAGACTACACCTTC. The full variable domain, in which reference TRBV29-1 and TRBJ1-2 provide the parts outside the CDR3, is SAVISQKPSRDICQRGTSLTIQCQVDSQVTMMFWYRQQPGQSLTLIATANQGSEATYESGFVIDKFPISRPNLTFSTLTVSNMSPEDSSIYLCSVEDSEDYTFGSGTRLTVV.

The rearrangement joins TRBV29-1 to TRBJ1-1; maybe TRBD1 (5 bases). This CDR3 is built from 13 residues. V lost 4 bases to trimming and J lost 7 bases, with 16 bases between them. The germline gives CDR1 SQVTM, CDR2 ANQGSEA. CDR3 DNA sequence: TGCAGCGTTGCGGGCAGGGCCCCTCTTGAAGCTTTCTTT. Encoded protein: CSVAGRAPLEAFF.

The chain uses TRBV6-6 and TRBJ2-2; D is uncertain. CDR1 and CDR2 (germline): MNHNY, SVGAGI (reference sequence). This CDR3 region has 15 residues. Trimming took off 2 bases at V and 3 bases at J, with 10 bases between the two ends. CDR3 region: CASSYRPRDTGELFF. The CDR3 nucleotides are TGTGCCAGCAGTTACCGACCCAGAGACACCGGGGAGCTGTTTTTT.

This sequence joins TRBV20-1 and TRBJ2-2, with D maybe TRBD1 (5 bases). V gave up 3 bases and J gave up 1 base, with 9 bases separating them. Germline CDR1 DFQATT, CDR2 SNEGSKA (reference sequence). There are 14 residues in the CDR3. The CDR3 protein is CSASDSLNTGELFF. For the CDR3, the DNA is TGCAGTGCTAGCGACAGCTTGAACACCGGGGAGCTGTTTTTT.

In nucleotides, the CDR3 is TGTGCCACCAGGGGGACAGGTGAAGAGACCCAGTACTTC. It codes for CATRGTGEETQYF. This rearrangement joins TRBV15 to TRBJ2-5, with 8 bases that match TRBD1. The CDR3 contains 13 residues. Germline CDR1 is LNHNV and CDR2 is YYDKDF (reference sequence). Losses at the gene ends were 6 bases for V and 3 bases for J; bases not matched to a gene: 3.

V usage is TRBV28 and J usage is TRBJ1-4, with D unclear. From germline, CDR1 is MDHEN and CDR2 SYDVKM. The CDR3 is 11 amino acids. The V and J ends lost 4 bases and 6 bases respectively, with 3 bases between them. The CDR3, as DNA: TGTGCCAGCAGTTCCCATGAAAAACTGTTTTTT. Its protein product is CASSSHEKLFF.

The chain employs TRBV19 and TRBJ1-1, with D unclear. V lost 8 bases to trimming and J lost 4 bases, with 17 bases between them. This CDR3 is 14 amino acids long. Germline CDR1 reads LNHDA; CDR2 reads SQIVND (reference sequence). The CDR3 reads CASRALRRITEAFF. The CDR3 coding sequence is TGTGCCAGTCGAGCTCTCAGGCGGATCACTGAAGCTTTCTTT.